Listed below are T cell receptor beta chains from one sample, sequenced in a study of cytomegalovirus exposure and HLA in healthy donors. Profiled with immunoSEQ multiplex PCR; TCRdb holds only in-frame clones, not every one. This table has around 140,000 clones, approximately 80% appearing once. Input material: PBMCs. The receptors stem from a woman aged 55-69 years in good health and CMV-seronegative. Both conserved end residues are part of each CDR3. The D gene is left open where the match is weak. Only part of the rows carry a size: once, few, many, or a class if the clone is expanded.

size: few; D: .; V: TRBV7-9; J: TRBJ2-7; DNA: TGTGCCAGCAGCTTAGTCGTCTACGAGCAGTACTTC; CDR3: CASSLVVYEQYF
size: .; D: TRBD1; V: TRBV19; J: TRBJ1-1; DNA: TGTGCCAGTAGCCTACAGGGGGCGCGAGGAACTGAAGCTTTCTTT; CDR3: CASSLQGARGTEAFF
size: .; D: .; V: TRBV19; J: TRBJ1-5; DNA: TGTGCCAGTATCGGAGGGCGCTTCCAGCCCCAGCATTTT; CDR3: CASIGGRFQPQHF
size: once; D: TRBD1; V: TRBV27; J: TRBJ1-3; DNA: TGTGCCAGCAGTTTATTAGGGACAGGGCCAGGAAACACCATATATTTT; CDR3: CASSLLGTGPGNTIYF
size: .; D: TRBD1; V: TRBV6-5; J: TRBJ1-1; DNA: TGTGCCAGCAGTTATGAGGGGGCAGCGAACACTGAAGCTTTCTTT; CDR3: CASSYEGAANTEAFF
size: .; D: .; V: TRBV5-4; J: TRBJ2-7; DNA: TGTGCCAGCTCAGCTGGGGGGGGCGCCTACGAGCAGTACTTC; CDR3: CASSAGGGAYEQYF
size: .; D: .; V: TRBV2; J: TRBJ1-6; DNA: TGTGCCAGCAACCCGGCAGGGCGCAAATCACCCCTCCACTTT; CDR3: CASNPAGRKSPLHF
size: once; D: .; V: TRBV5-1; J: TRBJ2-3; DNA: TGCGCCAGCAGCTTGAAACTAACAGATACGCAGTATTTT; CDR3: CASSLKLTDTQYF
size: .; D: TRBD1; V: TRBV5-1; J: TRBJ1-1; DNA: TGCGCCAGCAGGAAAGACAGGGCTCTGAGTGAAGCTTTCTTT; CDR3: CASRKDRALSEAFF
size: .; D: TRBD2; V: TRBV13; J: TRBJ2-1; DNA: TGTGCCAGCAGCCTAAGCGGGGGGGCACCCTCCTACAATGAGCAGTTCTTC; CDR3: CASSLSGGAPSYNEQFF
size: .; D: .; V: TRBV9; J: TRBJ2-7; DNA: TGTGCCAGCAGCGTATGGGCTCAACCCTACGAGCAGTACTTC; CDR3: CASSVWAQPYEQYF
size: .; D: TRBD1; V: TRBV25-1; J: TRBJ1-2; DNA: TGTGCCAGCAGTGACAGGGGGCCTTCCTATGGCTACACCTTC; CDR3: CASSDRGPSYGYTF
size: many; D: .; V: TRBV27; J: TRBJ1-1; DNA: TGTGCCAGCAGGATCCAGGGGTTTTCGGAAATGAACACTGAAGCTTTCTTT; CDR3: CASRIQGFSEMNTEAFF
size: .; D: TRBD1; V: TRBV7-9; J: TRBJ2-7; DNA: TGTGCCAGCAGCCCAAGGGACAGTGCTGACTACGAGCAGTACTTC; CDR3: CASSPRDSADYEQYF
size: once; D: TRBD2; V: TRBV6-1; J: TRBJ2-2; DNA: TGTGCCAGCAGTGAACTTAGCGGGGGGACGAACACCGGGGAGCTGTTTTTT; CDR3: CASSELSGGTNTGELFF
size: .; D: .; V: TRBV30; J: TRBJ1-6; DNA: TGTGCCTGGAGTGTACAGGTTAATTCACCCCTCCACTTT; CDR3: CAWSVQVNSPLHF
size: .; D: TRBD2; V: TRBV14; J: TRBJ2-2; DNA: TGTGCCAGCAGCCCGACTAGCGCGGGCGGGGAGCTGTTTTTT; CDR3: CASSPTSAGGELFF
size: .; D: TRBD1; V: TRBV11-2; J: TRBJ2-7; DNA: TGTGCCAGCAGCCTGGACAGGGTTTACGAGCAGTACTTC; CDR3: CASSLDRVYEQYF
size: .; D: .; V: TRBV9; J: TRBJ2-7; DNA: TGTGCCAGCAGCGTATTTCCAGGGCTCGAGCAGTACTTC; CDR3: CASSVFPGLEQYF
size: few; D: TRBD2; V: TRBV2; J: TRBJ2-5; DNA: TGTGCCAGCAGTGGTACTAGCGGCGAACAGTACTTC; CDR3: CASSGTSGEQYF
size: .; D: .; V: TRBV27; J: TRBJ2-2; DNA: TGTGCCAGTAAGGACAGATACACCGGGGAGCTGTTTTTT; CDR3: CASKDRYTGELFF
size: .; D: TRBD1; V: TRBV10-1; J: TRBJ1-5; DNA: TGCGCCAGCCGGGACAGGGGATGGAGCAATCAGCCCCAGCATTTT; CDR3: CASRDRGWSNQPQHF
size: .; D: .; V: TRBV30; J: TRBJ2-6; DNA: TGTGCCTGGAGTTCCACTGGGGCCAACGTCCTGACTTTC; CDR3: CAWSSTGANVLTF
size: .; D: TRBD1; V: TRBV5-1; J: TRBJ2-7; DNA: TGCGCCAGCAGCTTGCGTGGGACAGGGCCTGACGAGCAGTACTTC; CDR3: CASSLRGTGPDEQYF
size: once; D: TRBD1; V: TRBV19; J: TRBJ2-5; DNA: TGTGCCAGTAGTACCCTTTGGACAGGTGGTGGAGAGACCCAGTACTTC; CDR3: CASSTLWTGGGETQYF
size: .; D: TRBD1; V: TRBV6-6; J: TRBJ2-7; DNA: TGTGCCAGCAGTTTGGGCAGATGGGACAGGGCCGACGAGCAGTACTTC; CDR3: CASSLGRWDRADEQYF
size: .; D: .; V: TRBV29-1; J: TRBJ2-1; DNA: TGCAGCGTCCCGGTGGTAGCGGACAATGAGCAGTTCTTC; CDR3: CSVPVVADNEQFF
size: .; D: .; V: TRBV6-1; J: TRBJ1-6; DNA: TGTGCCAGCAGGGAAGCAGGGGCCTATAATTCACCCCTCCACTTT; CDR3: CASREAGAYNSPLHF
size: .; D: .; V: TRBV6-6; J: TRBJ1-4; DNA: TGTGCCAGCAGTGGGCAGTCTTCAACTAATGAAAAACTGTTTTTT; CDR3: CASSGQSSTNEKLFF
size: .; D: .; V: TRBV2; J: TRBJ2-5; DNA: TGTGCCAGCGGGGTTGCGGGGAATCCCAGTGAGACCCAGTACTTC; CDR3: CASGVAGNPSETQYF
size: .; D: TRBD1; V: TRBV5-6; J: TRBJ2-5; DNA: TGTGCCAGCAGCTGGGGGACAGGGAAGACCCAGTACTTC; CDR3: CASSWGTGKTQYF
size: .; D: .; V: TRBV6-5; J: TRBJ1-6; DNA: TGTGCCAGCAGTTACAAGTCAGATAATTCACCCCTCCACTTT; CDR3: CASSYKSDNSPLHF
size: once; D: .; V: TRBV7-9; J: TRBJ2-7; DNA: TGTGCCAGCAGCTTAGTTAGCTCCTACGAGCAGTACTTC; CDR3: CASSLVSSYEQYF
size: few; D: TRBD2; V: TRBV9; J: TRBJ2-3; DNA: TGTGCCAGCAGCGATAGCGGGAGTAGTGCAGATACGCAGTATTTT; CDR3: CASSDSGSSADTQYF
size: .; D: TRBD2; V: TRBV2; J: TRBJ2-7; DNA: TGTGCCAGCAGCGCCCAGCGGGAGTCGGTCGAGCAGTACTTC; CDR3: CASSAQRESVEQYF
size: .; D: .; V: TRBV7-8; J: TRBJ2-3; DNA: TGTGCCAGCAGCTTTCTCGGACAGCGCACAGATACGCAGTATTTT; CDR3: CASSFLGQRTDTQYF